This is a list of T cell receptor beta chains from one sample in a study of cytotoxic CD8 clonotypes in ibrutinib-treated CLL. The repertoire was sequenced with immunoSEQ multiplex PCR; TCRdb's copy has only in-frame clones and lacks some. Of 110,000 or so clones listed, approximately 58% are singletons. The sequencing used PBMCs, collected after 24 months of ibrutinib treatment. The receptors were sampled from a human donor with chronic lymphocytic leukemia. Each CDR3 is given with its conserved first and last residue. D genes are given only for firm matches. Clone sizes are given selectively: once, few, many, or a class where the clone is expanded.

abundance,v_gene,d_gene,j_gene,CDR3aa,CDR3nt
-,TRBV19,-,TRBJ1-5,CASSQLGARQPQHF,TGTGCCAGTAGCCAGTTGGGGGCGCGTCAGCCCCAGCATTTT
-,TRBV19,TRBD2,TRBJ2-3,CASRKVAASGGYTQYF,TGTGCCAGTAGAAAAGTCGCGGCTAGCGGGGGGTATACGCAGTATTTT
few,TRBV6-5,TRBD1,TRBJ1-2,CASSQDRGRGYTF,TGTGCCAGCAGTCAGGACAGGGGGCGAGGCTACACCTTC
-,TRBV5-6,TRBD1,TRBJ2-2,CASSPPAGDRVPNTGELFF,TGTGCCAGCAGCCCCCCGGCGGGGGACAGGGTCCCGAACACCGGGGAGCTGTTTTTT
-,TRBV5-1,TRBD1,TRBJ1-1,CASSATSGGTEAFF,TGCGCCAGCAGCGCGACATCAGGGGGCACTGAAGCTTTCTTT
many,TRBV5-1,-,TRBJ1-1,CASSLGPNTEAFF,TGCGCCAGCAGCTTGGGACCAAACACTGAAGCTTTCTTT
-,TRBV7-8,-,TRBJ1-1,CASSLDRGRTEAFF,TGTGCCAGCAGCTTAGATCGGGGTAGGACTGAAGCTTTCTTT
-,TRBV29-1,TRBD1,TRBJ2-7,CSVLKGGTGVHEQYF,TGCAGCGTTCTGAAAGGGGGGACAGGGGTTCACGAGCAGTACTTC
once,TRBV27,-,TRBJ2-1,CASSLQGTYNEQFF,TGTGCCAGCAGTTTACAGGGGACCTACAATGAGCAGTTCTTC
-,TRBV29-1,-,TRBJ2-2,CSVASPNTGELFF,TGCAGCGTTGCTAGCCCGAACACCGGGGAGCTGTTTTTT
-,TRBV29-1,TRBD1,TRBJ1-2,CSVRDRGLYGYTF,TGCAGCGTGCGGGACAGGGGGTTGTATGGCTACACCTTC
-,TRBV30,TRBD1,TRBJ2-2,CAWMNLRRTGVTGELFF,TGTGCCTGGATGAATCTTCGCCGGACAGGGGTCACCGGGGAGCTGTTTTTT
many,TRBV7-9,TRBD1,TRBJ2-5,CASSYGTVQGTQYF,TGTGCCAGCAGCTACGGGACAGTTCAGGGGACCCAGTACTTC
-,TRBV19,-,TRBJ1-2,CASSIAGVLYGYTF,TGTGCCAGTAGTATAGCCGGGGTTCTCTATGGCTACACCTTC
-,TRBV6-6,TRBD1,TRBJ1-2,CASSLVTGSSYGYTF,TGTGCCAGCAGTTTGGTGACAGGGTCATCTTATGGCTACACCTTC
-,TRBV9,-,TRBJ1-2,CASSATTGYGGDGYTF,TGTGCCAGCAGCGCCACCACAGGGTATGGAGGGGATGGCTACACCTTC
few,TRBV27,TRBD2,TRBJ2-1,CASLSFSGTSDNEQFF,TGTGCCAGCCTCAGCTTTTCCGGGACTAGCGACAATGAGCAGTTCTTC
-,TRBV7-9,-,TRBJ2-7,CASSYSSREQYF,TGTGCCAGCAGCTACTCATCGCGCGAGCAGTACTTC
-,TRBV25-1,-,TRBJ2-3,CASSEYTSTDTQYF,TGTGCCAGCAGTGAATATACCTCCACAGATACGCAGTATTTT
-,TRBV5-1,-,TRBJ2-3,CASSRVLGGSTDTQYF,TGCGCCAGCAGCCGTGTTCTCGGGGGTAGCACAGATACGCAGTATTTT
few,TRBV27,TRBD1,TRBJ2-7,CASSTTPRQGSYEQYF,TGTGCCAGCAGTACTACTCCTCGACAGGGAAGCTACGAGCAGTACTTC
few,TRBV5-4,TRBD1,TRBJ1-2,CASTRTGTQGYTF,TGTGCCAGCACCCGGACAGGGACCCAGGGCTACACCTTC
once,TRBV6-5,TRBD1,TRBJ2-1,CASKLTGINEQFF,TGTGCCAGCAAACTGACAGGGATTAACGAGCAGTTCTTC
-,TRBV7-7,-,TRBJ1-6,CASSFVGGRDSPLHF,TGTGCCAGCAGCTTCGTCGGGGGGCGAGATTCACCCCTCCACTTT
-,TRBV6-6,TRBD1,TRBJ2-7,CASSRLGQGANEQYF,TGTGCCAGCAGCCGACTCGGACAGGGGGCGAACGAGCAGTACTTC
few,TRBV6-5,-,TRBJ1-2,CASRLGDGYTF,TGTGCCAGCAGGCTCGGGGATGGCTACACCTTC
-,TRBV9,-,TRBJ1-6,CASSVAVNSYNSPLHF,TGTGCCAGCAGCGTAGCTGTCAACTCCTATAATTCACCCCTCCACTTT
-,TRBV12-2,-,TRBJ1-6,CASRLELPDRALWDSPLHF,TGTGCAAGTCGCTTAGAACTTCCTGACAGGGCTTTATGGGATTCACCCCTCCACTTT